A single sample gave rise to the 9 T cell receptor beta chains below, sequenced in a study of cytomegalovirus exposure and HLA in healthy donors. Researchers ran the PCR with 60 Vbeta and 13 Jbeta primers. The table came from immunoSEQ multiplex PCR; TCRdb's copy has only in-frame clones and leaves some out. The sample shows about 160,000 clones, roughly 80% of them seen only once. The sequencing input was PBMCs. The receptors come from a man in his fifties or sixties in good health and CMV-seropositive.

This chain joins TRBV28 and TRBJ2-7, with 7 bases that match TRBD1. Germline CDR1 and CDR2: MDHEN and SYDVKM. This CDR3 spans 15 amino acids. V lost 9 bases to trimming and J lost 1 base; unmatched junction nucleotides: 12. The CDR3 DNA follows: TGTGCCAGTGCAAAACAGGGGACCCCATCCTACGAGCAGTACTTC. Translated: CASAKQGTPSYEQYF.

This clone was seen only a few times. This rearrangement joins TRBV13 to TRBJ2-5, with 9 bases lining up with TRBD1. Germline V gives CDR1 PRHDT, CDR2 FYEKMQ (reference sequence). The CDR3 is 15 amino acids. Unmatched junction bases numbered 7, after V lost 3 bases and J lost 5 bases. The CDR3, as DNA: TGTGCCAGCAGCTTGGGATTGGGGACAGGGGAGACCCAGTACTTC. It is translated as CASSLGLGTGETQYF.

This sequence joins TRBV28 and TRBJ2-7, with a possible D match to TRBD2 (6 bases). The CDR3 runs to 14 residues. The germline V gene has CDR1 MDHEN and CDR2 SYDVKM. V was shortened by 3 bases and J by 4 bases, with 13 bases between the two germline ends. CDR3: CASSLAGRAYEQYF. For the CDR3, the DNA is TGTGCCAGCAGTTTGGCGGGGAGAGCGTACGAGCAGTACTTC.

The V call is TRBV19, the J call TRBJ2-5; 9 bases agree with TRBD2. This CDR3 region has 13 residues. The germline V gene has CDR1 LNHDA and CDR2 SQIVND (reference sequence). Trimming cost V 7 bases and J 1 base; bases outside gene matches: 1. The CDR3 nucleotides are TGTGCCAGTAAACTAGCGGGCCAAGAGACCCAGTACTTC. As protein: CASKLAGQETQYF.

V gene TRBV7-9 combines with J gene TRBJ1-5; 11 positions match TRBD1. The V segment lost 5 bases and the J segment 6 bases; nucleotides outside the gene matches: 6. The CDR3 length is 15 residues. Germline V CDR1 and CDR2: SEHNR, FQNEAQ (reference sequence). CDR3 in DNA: TGTGCCAGCAGCCCCGGGACAGGGGGTTCTCAGCCCCAGCATTTT. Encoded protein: CASSPGTGGSQPQHF.

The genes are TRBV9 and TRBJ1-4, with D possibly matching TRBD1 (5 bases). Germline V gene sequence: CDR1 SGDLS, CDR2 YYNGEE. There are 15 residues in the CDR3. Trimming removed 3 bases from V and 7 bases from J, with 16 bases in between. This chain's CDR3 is CASSARRGRLEKLFF. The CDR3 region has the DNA TGTGCCAGCAGCGCCCGGAGGGGACGTCTTGAAAAACTGTTTTTT.

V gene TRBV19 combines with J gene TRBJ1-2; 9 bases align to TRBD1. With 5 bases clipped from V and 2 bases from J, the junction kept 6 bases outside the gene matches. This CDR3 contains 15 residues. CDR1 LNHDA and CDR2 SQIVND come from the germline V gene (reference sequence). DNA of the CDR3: TGTGCCAGTAGTGCCGGGACAGGGTTCAACTATGGCTACACCTTC. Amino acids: CASSAGTGFNYGYTF.

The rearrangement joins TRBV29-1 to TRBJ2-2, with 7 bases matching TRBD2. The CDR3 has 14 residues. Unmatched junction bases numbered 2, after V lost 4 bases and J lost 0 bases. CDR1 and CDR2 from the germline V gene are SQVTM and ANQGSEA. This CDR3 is CSVVGGANTGELFF. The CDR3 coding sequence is TGCAGCGTTGTTGGGGGGGCGAACACCGGGGAGCTGTTTTTT.

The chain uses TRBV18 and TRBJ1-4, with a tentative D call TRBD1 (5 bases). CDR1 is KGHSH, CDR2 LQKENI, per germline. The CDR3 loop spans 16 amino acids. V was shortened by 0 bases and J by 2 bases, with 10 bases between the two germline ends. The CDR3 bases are TGTGCCAGCTCACCACCGTCTCAGGGTACTAATGAAAAACTGTTTTTT. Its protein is CASSPPSQGTNEKLFF. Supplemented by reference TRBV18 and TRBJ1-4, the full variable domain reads NAGVMQNPRHLVRRRGQEARLRCSPMKGHSHVYWYRQLPEEGLKFMVYLQKENIIDESGMPKERFSAEFPKEGPSILRIQQVVRGDSAAYFCASSPPSQGTNEKLFFGSGTQLSVL.